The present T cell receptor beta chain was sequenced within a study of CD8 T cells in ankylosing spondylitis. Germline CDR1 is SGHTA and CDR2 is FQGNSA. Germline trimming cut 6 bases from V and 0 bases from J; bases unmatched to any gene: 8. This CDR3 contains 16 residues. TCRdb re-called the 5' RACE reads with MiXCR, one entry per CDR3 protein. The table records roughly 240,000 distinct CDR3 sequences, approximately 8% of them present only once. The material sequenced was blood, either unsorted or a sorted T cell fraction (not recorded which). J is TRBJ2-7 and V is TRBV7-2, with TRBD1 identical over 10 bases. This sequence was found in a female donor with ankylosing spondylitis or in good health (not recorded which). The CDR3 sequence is CASSPRTGGGSYEQYF. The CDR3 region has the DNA TGTGCCAGCAGTCCCCGGACAGGGGGTGGCTCCTACGAGCAGTACTTC.